Shown below are 18 T cell receptor beta chains from a single sample sequenced in a study of Ad26.COV2.S vaccination and SARS-CoV-2 variants. Sequenced by immunoSEQ multiplex PCR; TCRdb stores in-frame clones only, minus some. This sample carries around 370,000 clones, 92% of them seen once, and the ten largest clones take 3.9%. The sample was peripheral blood, taken after recovery from COVID-19. These receptor sequences come from a human donor who had recovered from COVID-19.

Only a few counts were recorded for this clone. The chain recombines TRBV6-1 with TRBJ1-1; D remains ambiguous. Trimming cost V 2 bases and J 1 base, with 5 bases left between them. Germline CDR1 and CDR2: MNHNS and SASEGT. The CDR3 is 13 residues long. The CDR3, as DNA: TGTGCCAGCAGTGAATACGAGAACACTGAAGCTTTCTTT. Protein sequence: CASSEYENTEAFF.

The J gene is TRBJ1-5, the V gene TRBV5-8, with D possibly matching TRBD1 (6 bases). The CDR3 has 19 residues. V lost 0 bases, J lost 0 bases, and 19 bases lay in between. Germline V gene sequence: CDR1 SGHTS, CDR2 YDEGEE. The CDR3 bases are TGTGCCAGCAGCTTGGTCGGGGACAAAGAGCCATATAGCAATCAGCCCCAGCATTTT. It specifies CASSLVGDKEPYSNQPQHF.

The gene calls are TRBV29-1 and TRBJ2-7; possible D gene TRBD2, 5 bases. The germline CDR1 and CDR2 sequences are SQVTM and ANQGSEA. V lost 5 bases to trimming and J lost 3 bases, with 17 bases between them. CDR3 length: 14 amino acids. DNA for the CDR3: TGCAGCGTTTCCCGGGCCTCACGGGACTACGAGCAGTACTTC. It codes for CSVSRASRDYEQYF.

The chain recombines TRBV11-2 with TRBJ2-3; D possibly corresponds to TRBD2 (5 bases). The V end lost 5 bases, the J end lost 0 bases, and 18 bases lay between the germline ends. The germline V gene has CDR1 SGHAT and CDR2 FQNNGV. CDR3 length equals 17 residues. The CDR3 sequence: CASSPGLNPGSTDTQYF. CDR3 in DNA: TGTGCCAGCAGCCCCGGACTCAACCCGGGCAGCACAGATACGCAGTATTTT.

This chain connects TRBV9 to TRBJ2-3, with a possible D match to TRBD2 (7 bases). CDR3 length equals 13 residues. Germline values: CDR1 SGDLS, CDR2 YYNGEE. Between the trimmed V and J ends, which lost 5 bases and 5 bases, there was a span of 12 bases. CDR3 residues: CASRRGGGDTQYF. The CDR3, as DNA: TGTGCCAGCAGAAGGGGGGGAGGAGATACGCAGTATTTT. The complete variable domain, with remaining parts taken from reference TRBV9 and TRBJ2-3, reads DSGVTQTPKHLITATGQRVTLRCSPRSGDLSVYWYQQSLDQGLQFLIQYYNGEERAKGNILERFSAQQFPDLHSELNLSSLELGDSALYFCASRRGGGDTQYFGPGTRLTVL.

A word on this clone: Compared with germline, one end of the junction differs, possibly owing to a read error. This chain uses TRBV7-2 with TRBJ2-1, with 8 bases aligning to TRBD2. CDR3 length: 14 residues. CDR1 is SGHTA, CDR2 FQGNSA, per germline. The CDR3 reads CVSSPRGEGNEQFF. The CDR3 nucleotides read TGTGTCAGCAGCCCGCGGGGGGAGGGCAATGAGCAGTTCTTC.

The chain recombines TRBV11-2 with TRBJ2-1; no clear D gene. CDR1 is SGHAT and CDR2 is FQNNGV in the germline V gene. The CDR3 has 16 amino acids. The V gene lost 2 bases and the J gene lost 0 bases, with 11 bases spanning the gap. In nucleotides, the CDR3 is TGTGCCAGCAGCTTAACAAGGCTTAGCTCCTACAATGAGCAGTTCTTC. Residues: CASSLTRLSSYNEQFF.

V usage is TRBV3-1 (or the pseudogene TRBV3-2) and J usage is TRBJ1-2; D perhaps matches TRBD1 (5 bases). The CDR3 length is 12 residues. Germline V gene data show CDR1 as LGHDT and CDR2 as YNNKEL (reference sequence). V dropped 3 bases and J dropped 7 bases, with 9 bases sitting between them. CDR3 nucleotide sequence: TGTGCCAGCAGCCAGGCAAGGGGTGGCTACACCTTC. It yields the protein CASSQARGGYTF.

The chain links TRBV12-5 to TRBJ1-1, with D possibly TRBD1 on 6 matching bases. The CDR3 totals 15 residues. Germline values: CDR1 LGHNT, CDR2 FRNRAP. V shed 6 bases and J shed 0 bases, with 14 bases lying between them. The CDR3 protein is CASGNRVPMNTEAFF. Written as DNA, the CDR3 is TGTGCTAGTGGGAACAGGGTACCCATGAACACTGAAGCTTTCTTT. Complete variable domain (other parts from reference TRBV12-5 and TRBJ1-1): DARVTQTPRHKVTEMGQEVTMRCQPILGHNTVFWYRQTMMQGLELLAYFRNRAPLDDSGMPKDRFSAEMPDATLATLKIQPSEPRDSAVYFCASGNRVPMNTEAFFGQGTRLTVV.

The chain is built from TRBV10-3 and TRBJ1-5, with 8 bases identical to TRBD1. Germline lookup yields CDR1 ENHRY and CDR2 SYGVKD. J lost 2 bases, V lost 6 bases, and 6 bases had no gene match. This CDR3 is built from 15 residues. The CDR3 reads CAISSTGVGNQPQHF. The CDR3 nucleotides read TGTGCCATCAGCTCGACAGGGGTAGGCAATCAGCCCCAGCATTTT.

The rearrangement joins TRBV24-1 to TRBJ2-2, with 11 bases that match TRBD1. There are 15 residues in the CDR3. Unmatched junction bases numbered 5, after V lost 7 bases and J lost 5 bases. The V gene's germline CDR1 is KGHDR and CDR2 SFDVKD. The CDR3 coding sequence is TGTGCCACCAGGCGGGGACAGGGGGTAACCGGGGAGCTGTTTTTT. Its protein product is CATRRGQGVTGELFF.

The chain's CDR3 is CASSYAMGTPARYF. CDR3 DNA sequence: TGTGCCAGCAGTTACGCGATGGGGACCCCGGCACGGTACTTC. This chain links TRBV6-2 or TRBV6-3 with TRBJ2-5; tentatively, D is TRBD1 or TRBD2 (5 bases each). The V gene lost 2 bases and the J gene lost 13 bases, with 20 bases spanning the gap. The CDR3 runs to 14 residues. Looked up from germline, CDR1 is MNHEY and CDR2 is SVGEGT.

The rearrangement joins TRBV27 to TRBJ2-2; 8 positions match TRBD1. The CDR3 loop spans 15 amino acids. From germline, CDR1 is MNHEY and CDR2 SMNVEV (reference sequence). Trimming at V came to 6 bases and at J to 4 bases, leaving 7 bases not matched to a gene. The CDR3 protein is CASRPRGPVTGELFF. CDR3 coding DNA: TGTGCCAGCAGACCCAGGGGGCCGGTCACCGGGGAGCTGTTTTTT.

The gene calls are TRBV20-1 and TRBJ1-5; tentatively, D is TRBD1 (6 bases). This CDR3 contains 15 residues. V lost 3 bases to trimming and J lost 5 bases, with 17 bases between them. Per germline, CDR1 DFQATT and CDR2 SNEGSKA (reference sequence). The CDR3 nucleotides are TGCAGTGCTAGTTGGTCGGTCGGGGGGCATCAGCCCCAGCATTTT. Its translation is CSASWSVGGHQPQHF.

The sample holds one count of this clone. The rearrangement uses TRBV5-8 and TRBJ2-3, with 8 bases aligning to TRBD2. The CDR3 totals 16 residues. Germline V gives CDR1 SGHTS, CDR2 YDEGEE. V lost 0 bases, J lost 3 bases, and 6 bases stayed unmatched. CDR3 loop: CASSLGVPGGTDTQYF. As DNA, the CDR3 is TGTGCCAGCAGCTTGGGGGTCCCGGGGGGGACAGATACGCAGTATTTT.

This clone came up a few times. The CDR3 region has the DNA TGCGCCAGCAGCGGAACAGGGGCATATGGCTACACCTTC. Encoded protein: CASSGTGAYGYTF. The chain uses TRBV5-1 and TRBJ1-2, with TRBD1 matching 7 bases. The CDR3 sequence is 13 residues long. V trimming: 4 bases; J trimming: 5 bases; junction bases outside the gene matches: 5. Germline-derived CDR1 and CDR2 are SGHRS and YFSETQ.

This rearrangement joins TRBV11-2 to TRBJ1-2, with D possibly being TRBD1 (5 bases). Germline V gives CDR1 SGHAT, CDR2 FQNNGV. The germline V and J ends were trimmed by 1 base and 5 bases, with 11 bases remaining between them. This CDR3 comprises 14 residues. CDR3: CASSLVGDGYGYTF. DNA of the CDR3: TGTGCCAGCAGCTTAGTAGGGGACGGATATGGCTACACCTTC.

The J gene is TRBJ2-1, the V gene TRBV14; 9 bases fit TRBD2. Germline-derived CDR1 and CDR2 are SGHDN and FVKESK. J gave up 12 bases and V 2 bases, and 8 bases lay outside the gene matches. CDR3 size: 14 residues. The CDR3 sequence is CASSQLAGRSAQFF. CDR3 in DNA: TGTGCCAGCAGCCAACTAGCGGGGCGGTCGGCGCAGTTCTTC.